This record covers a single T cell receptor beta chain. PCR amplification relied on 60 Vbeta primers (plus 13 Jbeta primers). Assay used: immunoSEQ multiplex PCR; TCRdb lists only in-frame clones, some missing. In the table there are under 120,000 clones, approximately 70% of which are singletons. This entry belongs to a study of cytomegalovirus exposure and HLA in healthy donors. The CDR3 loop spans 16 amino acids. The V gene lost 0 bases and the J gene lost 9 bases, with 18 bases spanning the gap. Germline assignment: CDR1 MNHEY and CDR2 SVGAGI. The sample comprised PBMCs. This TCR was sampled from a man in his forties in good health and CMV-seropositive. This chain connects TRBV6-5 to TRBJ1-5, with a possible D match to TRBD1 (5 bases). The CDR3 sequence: CASSYSAQGGYVPQHF. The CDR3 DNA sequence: TGTGCCAGCAGTTACTCGGCCCAGGGAGGGTATGTGCCCCAGCATTTT.